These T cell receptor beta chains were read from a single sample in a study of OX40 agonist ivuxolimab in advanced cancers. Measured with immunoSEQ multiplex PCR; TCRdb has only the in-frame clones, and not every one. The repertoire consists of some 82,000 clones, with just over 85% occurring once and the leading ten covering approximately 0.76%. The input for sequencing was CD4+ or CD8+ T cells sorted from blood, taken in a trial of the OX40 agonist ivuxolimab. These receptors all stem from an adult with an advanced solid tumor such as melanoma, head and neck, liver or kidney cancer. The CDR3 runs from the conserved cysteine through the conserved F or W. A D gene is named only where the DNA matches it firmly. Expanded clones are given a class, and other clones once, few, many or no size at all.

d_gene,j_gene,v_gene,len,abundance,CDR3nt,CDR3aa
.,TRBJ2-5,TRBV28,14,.,TGTGCCAGCAATAGGGGGGCCGATAAAGAGACCCAGTACTTC,CASNRGADKETQYF
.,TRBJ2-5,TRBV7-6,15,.,TGTGCCAGCAGCTTATTATCGGGACCTCAAGAGACCCAGTACTTC,CASSLLSGPQETQYF
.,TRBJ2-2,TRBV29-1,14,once,TGCAGCGTTGAAACGGGACTCGACACCGGGGAGCTGTTTTTT,CSVETGLDTGELFF
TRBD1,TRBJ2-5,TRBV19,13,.,TGTGCCAGTAGTCCCGACAGGGGAGAGACCCAGTACTTC,CASSPDRGETQYF
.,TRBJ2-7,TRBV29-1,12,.,TGCAGCGTTATCCAAGGCTCCTACGAGCAGTACTTC,CSVIQGSYEQYF
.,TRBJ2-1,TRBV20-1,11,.,TGCAGTGCGGTAGGGACTCTAGCTGGTTTCTTC,CSAVGTLAGFF
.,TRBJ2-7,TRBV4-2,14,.,TGTGCCAGCAGCCAAGATCAGGGGTCCCACGAGCAGTACTTC,CASSQDQGSHEQYF
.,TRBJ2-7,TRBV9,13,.,TGTGCCAGCAGCGTAGACCCAGACGGCGAGCAGTACTTC,CASSVDPDGEQYF
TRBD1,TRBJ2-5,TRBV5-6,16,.,TGTGCCAGCAGCATCCCGGGACAGGGGATTGGTGAGACCCAGTACTTC,CASSIPGQGIGETQYF
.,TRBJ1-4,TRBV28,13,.,TGTGCCAGCAGTACACCAGGACAGTTAAAACTGTTTTTT,CASSTPGQLKLFF
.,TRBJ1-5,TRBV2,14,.,TGTGCCAGCAGTGCGTCCCGGGGTGGTCAGCCCCAGCATTTT,CASSASRGGQPQHF
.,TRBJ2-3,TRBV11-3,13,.,TGTGCCAGCAGCTTAGTTTGGACCGATACGCAGTATTTT,CASSLVWTDTQYF
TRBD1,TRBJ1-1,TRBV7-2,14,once,TGTGCCAGCAGTTTAAACAGGGGATACACTGAAGCTTTCTTT,CASSLNRGYTEAFF
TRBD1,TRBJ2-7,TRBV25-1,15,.,TGTGCCAGCAGTGAAACAACAGGGGCCAACTACGAGCAGTACTTC,CASSETTGANYEQYF
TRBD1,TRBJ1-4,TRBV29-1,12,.,TGCAGCGCGCGACAGGGGAACGAAAAACTGTTTTTT,CSARQGNEKLFF
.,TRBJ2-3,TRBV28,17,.,TGTGCCAGCAGTCCCCCCCCCAGGAATCCTAGCACAGATACGCAGTATTTT,CASSPPPRNPSTDTQYF
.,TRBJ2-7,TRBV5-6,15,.,TGTGCCAGCAGCTTGGTGGTAGCCGGGCCCTACGAGCAGTACTTC,CASSLVVAGPYEQYF
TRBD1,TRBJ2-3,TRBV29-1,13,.,TGCAGCGTTCAGAGACAGGGTACAGATACGCAGTATTTT,CSVQRQGTDTQYF
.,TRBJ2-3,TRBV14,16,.,TGTGCCAGCAGCCCGATACAGGGATTAGGCACAGATACGCAGTATTTT,CASSPIQGLGTDTQYF
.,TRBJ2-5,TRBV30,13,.,TGTGCCTGGAGTTCGGGACCCCAAGAGACCCAGTACTTC,CAWSSGPQETQYF
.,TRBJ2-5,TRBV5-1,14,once,TGCGCCAGCAGCTTGGCGGCGGACACGGAGACCCAGTACTTC,CASSLAADTETQYF
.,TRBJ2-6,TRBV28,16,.,TGTGCCAGCAGACCAGGAGCAAACTCTGGGGCCAACGTCCTGACTTTC,CASRPGANSGANVLTF
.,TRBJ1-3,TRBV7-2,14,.,TGTGCCAGCAGCCCGATGGGAACTGGAAACACCATATATTTT,CASSPMGTGNTIYF
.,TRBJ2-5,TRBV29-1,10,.,TGCAGCGGGAGAAGAGAGACCCAGTACTTC,CSGRRETQYF
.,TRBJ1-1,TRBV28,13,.,TGTGCCGCGGGGGGGCCCTCGAACACTGAAGCTTTCTTT,CAAGGPSNTEAFF
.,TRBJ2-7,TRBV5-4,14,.,TGTGCCAGCAGCCAAGCATTGTTGGGATACGAGCAGTACTTC,CASSQALLGYEQYF
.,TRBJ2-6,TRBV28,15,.,TGTGCCAGCAGCCGATACAGGTCTGGGGCCAACGTCCTGACTTTC,CASSRYRSGANVLTF
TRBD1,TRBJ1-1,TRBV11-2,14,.,TGTGCCAGCAGCTTATCGACAGGGGGGACTGAAGCTTTCTTT,CASSLSTGGTEAFF
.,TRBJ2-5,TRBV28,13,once,TGTGCCAGCAGTTTTACTGGCCGTAGGACCCAGTACTTC,CASSFTGRRTQYF
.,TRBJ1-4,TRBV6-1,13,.,TGTGCCAGCAGGGGGGCGGCTAATGAAAAACTGTTTTTT,CASRGAANEKLFF
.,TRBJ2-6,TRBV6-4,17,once,TGTGCCAGCAGCCCAGGGATCTCAACCTCTGGGGCCAACGTCCTGACTTTC,CASSPGISTSGANVLTF
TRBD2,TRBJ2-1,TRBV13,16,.,TGTGCCAGCAGCTCCCAAAGGCTAGCGGGTTACAATGAGCAGTTCTTC,CASSSQRLAGYNEQFF
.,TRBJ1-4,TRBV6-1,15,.,TGTGCCAGCAGTTCCCAACGAGCAACTAATGAAAAACTGTTTTTT,CASSSQRATNEKLFF
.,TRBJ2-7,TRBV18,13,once,TGTGCCAGCTCACCGGGCAGGGACTACGAGCAGTACTTC,CASSPGRDYEQYF
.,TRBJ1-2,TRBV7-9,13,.,TGTGCCAGCAGCGCTGCCCAGGGTAGCGGCTACACCTTC,CASSAAQGSGYTF
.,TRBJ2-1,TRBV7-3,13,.,TGTGCCAGCGCCCCAAACATCAACAATGAGCAGTTCTTC,CASAPNINNEQFF
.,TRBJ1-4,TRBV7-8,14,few,TGTGCCAGCAGCTTAGAAAACAGGGCGGAGAAACTGTTTTTT,CASSLENRAEKLFF
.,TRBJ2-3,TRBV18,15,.,TGTGCCAGCTCACTTCTAGGTGGTCCCGAGGGGATGCAGTATTTT,CASSLLGGPEGMQYF
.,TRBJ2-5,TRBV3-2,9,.,TGTGCCAGCCAAGAGACCCAGTACTTC,CASQETQYF
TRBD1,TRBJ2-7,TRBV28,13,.,TGTGCCAGCCAAGAAACAGGGGCTCGGGAGCAGTACTTC,CASQETGAREQYF
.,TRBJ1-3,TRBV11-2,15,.,TGTGCCAGCAGCTTAGATATGGGGAACGGAAACACCATATATTTT,CASSLDMGNGNTIYF
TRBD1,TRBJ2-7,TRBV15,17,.,TGTGCCACCAGCAGAGGGCCCACAGGGGACGTCTCGAACGAGCAGTACTTC,CATSRGPTGDVSNEQYF
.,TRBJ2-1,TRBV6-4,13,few,TGTGCCAGCAGTCCCGGGACCGTAAATGAGCAGTTCTTC,CASSPGTVNEQFF
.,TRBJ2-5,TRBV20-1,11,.,TGCAGTGCTAGCTGGGAAGAGACCCAGTACTTC,CSASWEETQYF
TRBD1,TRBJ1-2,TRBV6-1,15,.,TGTGCCAGCAGTGACGGGGACAGATTAAACTATGGCTACACCTTC,CASSDGDRLNYGYTF
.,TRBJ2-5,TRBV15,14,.,TGTGCCACCAGCGTTGAGGGGTGGCAAGAGACCCAGTACTTC,CATSVEGWQETQYF
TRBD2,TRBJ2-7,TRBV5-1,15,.,TGCGCCAGCAGCTTGTCGGGCGGGAGCTCCTACGAGCAGTACTTC,CASSLSGGSSYEQYF